The present T cell receptor beta chain was sequenced within a study of ipilimumab plus nivolumab after autologous stem cell transplantation (dated by TCRdb to the early 2020s). For the study in its entirety: The median number of doses that trial patients received was about five for ipilimumab and roughly 8 for nivolumab. The DLBCL cohort included primary refractory and relapsed disease, with 18-month progression-free survival of approximately 83% and 30% respectively. The trial enrolled patients with high-risk diffuse large B cell lymphoma, mature T cell lymphoma, or multiple myeloma undergoing autologous transplant. The intent-to-treat population of the trial was made up of some 36 patients. What the work shows at the level of the full study, not this receptor alone: Per the authors, a biologic rationale for further study of the post-transplant checkpoint inhibition approach was offered by T cell receptor repertoire, regulatory T cell phenotype and gut microbiota profiles. Combined checkpoint inhibition as post-transplant consolidation was concluded by the authors to appear tolerable.

With respect to this clone: The specificity of this receptor is unknown. Per-base quality was not reported, and no clone a single base away is much larger than it.

Trimming accounts for 2 bases at V and 0 bases at J, while the number of junction bases matched to no gene is 5. CDR1 and CDR2 were assigned from the germline V gene as SGHDT and YYEEEE. The CDR3 goes from the cysteine to the phenylalanine over 15 residues. Of the read, only the CDR3 DNA is kept; its 45 bases are in frame from base 1. Checkpoint therapy began 14 to 28 days after autologous transplant, with ipilimumab given at 1 mg/kg intravenously on day 1 of selected weeks. The nivolumab dose was 3 mg/kg intravenously, delivered on day 1 of weeks 1, 4, 7, 10, and every two weeks through week 26. Combined checkpoint inhibition with ipilimumab and nivolumab as consolidation after autologous stem cell transplantation was tested in a Phase Ib clinical trial. The method was the immunoSEQ multiplex PCR assay. TCRdb took over this immuneACCESS table, retaining in-frame rearrangements with V and J assigned. Such tables are incomplete; in checked studies, under half of the missing clones stem from an unresolved V gene, and the remainder is unexplained. The sample records some 87,000 clones, 83% of which are singletons. 2% to 2.5% of the sample rests with the top ten.

The sequencing here drew on PBMCs, taken in a trial of ipilimumab plus nivolumab as post-transplant consolidation. The chain employs TRBV5-6 and TRBJ2-7; 7 junctional bases match TRBD2. The TCR originated in a male donor with diffuse large B-cell lymphoma. The DNA sequence is TGTGCCAGCAGCTTTCTCGGGGGGACCTCCTACGAGCAGTACTTC. This codes for CASSFLGGTSYEQYF.